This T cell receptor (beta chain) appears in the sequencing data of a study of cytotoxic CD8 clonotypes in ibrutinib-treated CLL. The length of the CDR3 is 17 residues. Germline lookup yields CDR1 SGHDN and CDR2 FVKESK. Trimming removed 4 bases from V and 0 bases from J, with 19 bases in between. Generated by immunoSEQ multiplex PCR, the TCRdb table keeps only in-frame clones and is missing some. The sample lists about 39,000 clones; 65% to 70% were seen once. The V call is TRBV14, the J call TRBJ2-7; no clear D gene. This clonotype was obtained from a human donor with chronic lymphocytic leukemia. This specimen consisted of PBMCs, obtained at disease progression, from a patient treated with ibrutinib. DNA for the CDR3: TGTGCCAGCAGCCCCTCAATTGGGCAGGTAATCTCCTACGAGCAGTACTTC. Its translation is CASSPSIGQVISYEQYF.